Detailed here is one T cell receptor (beta chain). These data come from a study of OX40 agonist ivuxolimab in advanced cancers. Study-level background: The patients got ivuxolimab, which is an agonistic anti-OX40 (CD134) antibody. Prior therapy, whether anti-PD-1, anti-PD-L1 or anti-CTLA-4, was allowed, and less than 45% had some.

The CDR3 runs to 14 residues. Trimming cost V 0 bases and J 5 bases; bases outside gene matches: 2. CDR1 and CDR2 (germline): SGHTA, FQGNSA. Repertoires were generated with immunoSEQ multiplex PCR, while TCRdb's copy carries only in-frame clones and drops some. Found here are about 82,000 clones, 75% to 95% of them singletons; the top ten hold 2% to 2.5%. The sample in question was CD4+ or CD8+ T cells sorted from blood, obtained in a trial of the OX40 agonist ivuxolimab. This chain joins TRBV7-2 and TRBJ2-7, with TRBD2 matching over 9 bases. The clonotype comes from an adult with an advanced solid tumor such as melanoma, head and neck, liver or kidney cancer. Here the CDR3 reads CASSLAREGHEQYF. The CDR3 DNA reads TGTGCCAGCAGCTTAGCGCGGGAGGGCCACGAGCAGTACTTC.